This TCR beta chain was obtained from a study of blood T cells in healthy people across ages. General study points: Estimated diversity, derived from one million T cells, was regarded as an underestimate.

Germline V CDR1 and CDR2: SGHTA, FQGNSA. This CDR3 is 15 amino acids long. Trimming took 2 bases from V and 3 from J, leaving 12 bases between them. Every participating donor contributed about 10 milliliters of peripheral blood through a draw. Turning to this clonotype: As yet, its antigen is unknown.

Sample-barcoded 5' priming and a J-beta primer mix drove a second PCR of about 6 to 11 cycles. TCRdb redid the calling of the 5' RACE reads with MiXCR, one entry per CDR3 protein. The data hold 650,000 to 900,000 distinct CDR3 sequences, with around 68% observed a single time. Sequenced sample: blood. This TCR derives from a man under 40 in good health. The chain is built from TRBV7-2 and TRBJ2-3; the D gene is possibly TRBD2 (5 bases). The CDR3 loop is CASSLIGVATDTQYF. The DNA for the CDR3 is TGTGCCAGCAGCTTAATCGGGGTCGCAACAGATACGCAGTATTTT.